This TCR beta chain derives from a study of technical replicates of blood from several donors (dated by TCRdb to about 2017). Libraries were prepared through the immunoSEQ multiplex PCR assay. In TCRdb, the immuneACCESS table is reduced to in-frame sequences with V and J assigned. These tables do not hold every clone; where another copy was compared, an unresolved V gene accounts for under half, and the others remain unexplained. In all, the sample holds around 72,000 clones, and approximately 98% of those were seen once. The ten largest clones add up to approximately 0.21% of the sample. The CDR1 and CDR2 encoded by the germline V gene are MNHNS and SASEGT. V was cut back by 11 bases and J by 7 bases, leaving a gap of 9 bases between them. The CDR3 sequence holds 9 residues, the cysteine and phenylalanine included. The only DNA kept is the CDR3, 27 bases in frame from the first base. This clone was recorded only once. The antigen it recognizes is unknown. No clone much larger than this one lies a single base away; base qualities are absent.

The sequence was obtained from a human donor in good health. The sequenced material came from T cells isolated from PBMCs. The chain employs TRBV6-1 and TRBJ2-7, with the D segment identity uncertain. The DNA reads TGTGCCTTTATGCGAGAGCAGTACTTC. It codes for CAFMREQYF.